This T cell receptor (beta chain) is drawn from a study of early T cells in non-severe SARS-CoV-2 infection. Findings and limits, study-wide: The study's VDJdb matching favored anti-spike CD8 responses and missed private and CD4 specificities.

The CDR3 runs 16 residues. The V end was cut by 1 base, the J end by 2 bases, with 15 bases between. CDR1 SGHTA and CDR2 FQGNSA come from the germline V gene. Individual cDNA molecules received unique molecular identifiers during library preparation. Via MiXCR, TCRdb re-called the 5' RACE reads, giving one row per CDR3 protein. Of about 56,000 distinct CDR3 sequences listed, about 10% are singletons. This clonotype came up many times. Antigen: not known. Sequenced: whole blood. This clonotype was obtained from an adult who was a healthcare worker with PCR-confirmed SARS-CoV-2 infection or an uninfected control (not recorded which). V gene TRBV7-2 combines with J gene TRBJ2-7, with a weak D call TRBD1 (6 bases). The DNA of the CDR3 is TGTGCCAGCAGCTTAGATCAGGGGTTTAATCCCTACGAGCAGTACTTC. It yields the protein CASSLDQGFNPYEQYF.